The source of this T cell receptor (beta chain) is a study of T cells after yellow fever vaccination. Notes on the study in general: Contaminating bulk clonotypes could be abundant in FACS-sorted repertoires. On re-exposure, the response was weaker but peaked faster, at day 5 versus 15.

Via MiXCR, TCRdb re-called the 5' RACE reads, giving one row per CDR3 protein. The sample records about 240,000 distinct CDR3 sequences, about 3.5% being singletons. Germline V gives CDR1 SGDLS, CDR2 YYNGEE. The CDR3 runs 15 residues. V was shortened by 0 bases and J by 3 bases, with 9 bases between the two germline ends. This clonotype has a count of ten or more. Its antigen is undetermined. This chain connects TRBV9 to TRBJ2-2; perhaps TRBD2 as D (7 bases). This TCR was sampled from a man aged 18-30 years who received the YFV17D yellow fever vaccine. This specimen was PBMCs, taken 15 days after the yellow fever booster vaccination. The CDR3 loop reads CASSVAGGYTGELFF. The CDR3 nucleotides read TGTGCCAGCAGCGTAGCGGGGGGCTACACCGGGGAGCTGTTTTTT.